This T cell receptor (beta chain) originates from a study of PD-1 blockade in classical Hodgkin lymphoma. With respect to this clone: No antigen is known for it.

The CDR3 loop spans 16 amino acids. Looked up from germline, CDR1 is SGDLS and CDR2 is YYNGEE. Trimming removed 1 base from V and 1 base from J; junction bases left unmatched: 2. The method was immunoSEQ multiplex PCR; TCRdb's version includes in-frame clones alone and lacks a portion of them. The repertoire has a few thousand clones, less than 75% of them found once; the top ten carry around 25%. Findings of the study overall: Complete responders matched newly diagnosed patients in baseline diversity.

Time point defined: cycle 4 day 1 (C4D1), after 6 weeks of nivolumab. With no exception, relapse followed autologous stem cell transplantation in all patients, and brentuximab vedotin exposure varied. CD8+ T cell isolation from thawed PBMCs was performed by magnetic negative selection. This TCR came from a human donor with classical Hodgkin lymphoma. J is TRBJ2-5 and V is TRBV9, with TRBD2 matching over 12 bases. The sequences come from CD8+ T cells from blood, collected before the fourth cycle of nivolumab. This CDR3 reads CASSVTSGGPQETQYF. As DNA, the CDR3 is TGTGCCAGCAGCGTAACTAGCGGGGGGCCCCAAGAGACCCAGTACTTC.